This record looks at one T cell receptor beta chain sequence and its context. The sample is drawn from a study of blood T cell repertoires in COVID-19. Assay used: immunoSEQ multiplex PCR; TCRdb lists only in-frame clones, some missing. The top ten clones hold 2.2% of a sample with 210,000 or so clones, roughly 90% of them seen once. The germline V gene has CDR1 KGHDR and CDR2 SFDVKD. The junction had 7 bases not matched to a gene; V was cut back by 4 bases and J by 2 bases. This CDR3 spans 17 amino acids. Sequenced sample: peripheral blood. The receptor's source is a woman aged 45-60 years with acute or convalescent COVID-19. V gene TRBV24-1 combines with J gene TRBJ2-2, with 9 nucleotides matching TRBD1. The CDR3 region is CATSDLRDRENTGELFF. The CDR3 DNA follows: TGTGCCACCAGTGACCTTAGGGACAGGGAAAACACCGGGGAGCTGTTTTTT.